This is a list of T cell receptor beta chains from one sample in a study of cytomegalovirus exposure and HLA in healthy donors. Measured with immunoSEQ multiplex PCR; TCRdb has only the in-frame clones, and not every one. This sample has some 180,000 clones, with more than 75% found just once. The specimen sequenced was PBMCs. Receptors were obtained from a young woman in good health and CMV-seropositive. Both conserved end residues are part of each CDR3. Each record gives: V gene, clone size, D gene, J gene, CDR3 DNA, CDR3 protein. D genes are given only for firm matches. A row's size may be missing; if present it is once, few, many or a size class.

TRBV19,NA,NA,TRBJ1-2,TGTGCCAGTAATACGAAAGCAGGGGCGCTTAGTGGCTACACCTTC,CASNTKAGALSGYTF
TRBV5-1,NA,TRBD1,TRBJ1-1,TGCGCCAGCAGCCGACAGGGGGCGGGCACTGAAGCTTTCTTT,CASSRQGAGTEAFF
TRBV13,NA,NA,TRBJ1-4,TGTGCCAGCAGCTATAGGGGGTATGAAAAACTGTTTTTT,CASSYRGYEKLFF
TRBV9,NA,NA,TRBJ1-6,TGTGCCAGCAGCGCCGACAGCTCCTATAATTCACCCCTCCACTTT,CASSADSSYNSPLHF
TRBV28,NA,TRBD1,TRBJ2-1,TGTGCCAGCGGGACAGGGCTAAATGAGCAGTTCTTC,CASGTGLNEQFF
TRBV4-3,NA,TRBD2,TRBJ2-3,TGCGCCAGCAGCCAAGACGGAAGCGGGGCGGATACGCAGTATTTT,CASSQDGSGADTQYF
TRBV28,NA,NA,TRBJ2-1,TGTGCCAGCAGTTGGCTGGGGGCGGTTGAGCAGTTCTTC,CASSWLGAVEQFF
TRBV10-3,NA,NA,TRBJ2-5,TGTGCCATCAGTGTTGAACAGGACCCCGGGGAGACCCAGTACTTC,CAISVEQDPGETQYF
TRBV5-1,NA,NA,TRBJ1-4,TGCGCCAGCAGCTTGTTCGGGGAAAAACTGTTTTTT,CASSLFGEKLFF
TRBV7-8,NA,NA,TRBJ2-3,TGTGCCAGCAGCTTACGGGGGGCCACAGATACGCAGTATTTT,CASSLRGATDTQYF
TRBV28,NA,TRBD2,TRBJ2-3,TGTGCCAGCAGTTCCCCCGGGACTAGCGAGAGAGATACGCAGTATTTT,CASSSPGTSERDTQYF
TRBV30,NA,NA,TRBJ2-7,TGTGCCTGGAGTGCAACGGGCTACGAGCAGTACTTC,CAWSATGYEQYF
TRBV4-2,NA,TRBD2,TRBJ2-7,TGTGCCAGCAGCCAGCGGACTAGCGGGGGTCCGGGAGGCGAGCAGTACTTC,CASSQRTSGGPGGEQYF
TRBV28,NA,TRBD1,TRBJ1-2,TGTGCCAGCAGGTTACAGGGGGCGCGAGGCTATGGCTACACCTTC,CASRLQGARGYGYTF
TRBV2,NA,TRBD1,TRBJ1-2,TGTGCCAGCAGCTCCAGGGGGACCTCAAATGGCTACACCTTC,CASSSRGTSNGYTF
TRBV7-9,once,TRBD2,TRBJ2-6,TGTGCCAGCTCCTGGCGGGGGTCTGGGGCCAACGGCCTGACTTTC,CASSWRGSGANGLTF
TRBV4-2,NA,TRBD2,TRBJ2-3,TGTGCCAGCAGCCAAGATCTCGTGCGGGGGGGCTCACTTACAGATACGCAGTATTTT,CASSQDLVRGGSLTDTQYF
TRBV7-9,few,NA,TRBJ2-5,TGTGCCAGCGGGGGGTTATGGCAGGAGGACTCGGGAGAGACCCAGTACTTC,CASGGLWQEDSGETQYF
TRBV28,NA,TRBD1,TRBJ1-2,TGTGCCAGCAGACCCCGGGACAGGGGTTCTAACTATGGCTACACCTTC,CASRPRDRGSNYGYTF
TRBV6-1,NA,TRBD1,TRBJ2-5,TGTGCCAGCAGGCGACAGGGACAAGAGACCCAGTACTTC,CASRRQGQETQYF
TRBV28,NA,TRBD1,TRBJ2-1,TGTGCCAGCAGTTTGGAGGTCAGGGGGAGCTCCTACAATGAGCAGTTCTTC,CASSLEVRGSSYNEQFF
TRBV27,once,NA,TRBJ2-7,TGTGCCAGCAGTATTAGGACAGCCGGCGAGCAGTACTTC,CASSIRTAGEQYF
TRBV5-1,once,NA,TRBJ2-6,TGCGCCAGCAGCCCTCGGACAGCTCTCTCTGGGGCCAACGGCCTGACTTTC,CASSPRTALSGANGLTF
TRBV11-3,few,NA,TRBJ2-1,TGTGCCAGCAGCTTAGATCAAGGGGGTACTACCTCCTACAATGAGCAGTTCTTC,CASSLDQGGTTSYNEQFF
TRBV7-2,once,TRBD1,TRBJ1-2,TGTGCCAGCAGCAAGGACAGGGGGTCTGGCTACACCTTC,CASSKDRGSGYTF
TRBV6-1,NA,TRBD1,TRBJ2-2,TGTGCCAGCAGAGGGACAGGGAACACCGGGGAGCTGTTTTTT,CASRGTGNTGELFF
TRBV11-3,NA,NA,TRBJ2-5,TGTGCCAGCAGTAAAGAGACCCAGTACTTC,CASSKETQYF
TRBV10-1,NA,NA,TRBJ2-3,TGCGCCAGCAGTGATGCAGGTTACACAGATACGCAGTATTTT,CASSDAGYTDTQYF
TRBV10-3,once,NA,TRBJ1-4,TGTGCCATCAGTGACTCTCACATGAAAAAACTGTTTTTT,CAISDSHMKKLFF
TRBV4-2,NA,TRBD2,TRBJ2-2,TGTGCCAGCAGCCAAGACCCTCCGGGACTAGCGGGGAGGGAGCTGTTTTTT,CASSQDPPGLAGRELFF
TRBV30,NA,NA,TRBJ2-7,TGTGCCTGGAGTGTGGCCGGGTATGGTCAGCAGTACTTC,CAWSVAGYGQQYF
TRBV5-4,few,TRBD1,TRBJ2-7,TGTGCCAGCAGCTTAACACAGGGGGTTTCCTACGAGCAGTACTTC,CASSLTQGVSYEQYF
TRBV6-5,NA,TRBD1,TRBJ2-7,TGTGCCAGCAGCCGGACAGGGTTCGAGCAGTACTTC,CASSRTGFEQYF
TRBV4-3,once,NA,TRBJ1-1,TGCGCCAGCAGCCAAGACCCCCCTTCCGGGACACTGAACACTGAAGCTTTCTTT,CASSQDPPSGTLNTEAFF
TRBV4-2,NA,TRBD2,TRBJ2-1,TGTGCCAGCAGCCAAGAACTAGCGGGGGTTTACAATGAGCAGTTCTTC,CASSQELAGVYNEQFF
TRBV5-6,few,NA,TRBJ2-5,TGTGCCAGCAGCCCCGGACATCTCCAAGAGACCCAGTACTTC,CASSPGHLQETQYF
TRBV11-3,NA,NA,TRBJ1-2,TGTGCCAGCAGCTTAGCAAGGACGGGGGGCTACACCTTC,CASSLARTGGYTF
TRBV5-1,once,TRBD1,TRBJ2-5,TGCGCCAGCAGCTTGGGCAGGGGGTCGGAGACCCAGTACTTC,CASSLGRGSETQYF
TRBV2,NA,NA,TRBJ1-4,TGTGCCAGCAGTGAACGTCAGGTTAAGAATGAAAAACTGTTTTTT,CASSERQVKNEKLFF
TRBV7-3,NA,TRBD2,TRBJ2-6,TGTGCCAGCAGCCGGGGGGGGGCACCTGGGGCCAACGTCCTGACTTTC,CASSRGGAPGANVLTF
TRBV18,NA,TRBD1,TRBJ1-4,TGTGCCAGCTCTCTCAACCGGGACAGGGGCACAACTAATGAAAAACTGTTTTTT,CASSLNRDRGTTNEKLFF
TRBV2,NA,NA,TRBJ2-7,TGTGCCAGCAGTGGGGGGGATACAGGTATATACGAGCAGTACTTC,CASSGGDTGIYEQYF
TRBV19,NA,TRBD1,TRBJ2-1,TGTGCCAGTACCGGGACAGCGTTCAATGAGCAGTTCTTC,CASTGTAFNEQFF
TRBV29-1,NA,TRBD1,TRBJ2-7,TGCAGCACCTCGGGACAGGGCGGCGAGCAGTACTTC,CSTSGQGGEQYF
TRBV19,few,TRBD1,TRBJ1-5,TGTGCCAGTAGCTCGGACAGGAGCACTAATCAGCCCCAGCATTTT,CASSSDRSTNQPQHF
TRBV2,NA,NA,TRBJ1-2,TGTGCCAGCACTCTCGAATCAAGCTACGGCTACACCTTC,CASTLESSYGYTF
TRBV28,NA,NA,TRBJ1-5,TGTGCCAGCACCAGGCTCCAGGGCAATCAGCCCCAGCATTTT,CASTRLQGNQPQHF
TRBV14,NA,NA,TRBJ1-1,TGTGCCAGCAGCCAAGTTCATCCGGGTCCGGACACTGAAGCTTTCTTT,CASSQVHPGPDTEAFF
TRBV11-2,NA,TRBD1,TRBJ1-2,TGTGCCAGCAGCTCCTTACAGGGGGCATCCGACTATGGCTACACCTTC,CASSSLQGASDYGYTF
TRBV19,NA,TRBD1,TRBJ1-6,TGTGCCAGTAGCGACAGGGTCGGGTCACCCCTCCACTTT,CASSDRVGSPLHF
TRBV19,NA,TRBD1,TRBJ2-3,TGTGCCAGTACCAAGGGGGCCACTAGCACAGATACGCAGTATTTT,CASTKGATSTDTQYF
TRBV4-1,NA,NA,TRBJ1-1,TGCGCCAGCAGCCAAGAGCTCAGGGCGTCCGCTGAAGCTTTCTTT,CASSQELRASAEAFF
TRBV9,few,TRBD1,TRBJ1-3,TGTGCCAGCAGCCGGCAGGGGGCCTTCTCTGGAAACACCATATATTTT,CASSRQGAFSGNTIYF
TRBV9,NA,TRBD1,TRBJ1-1,TGTGCCAGCACTACAGGGGGCCTCGACACTGAAGCTTTCTTT,CASTTGGLDTEAFF
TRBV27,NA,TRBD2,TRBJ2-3,TGTGCCAGCAGCCTTAGCGGGGACGCAGATACGCAGTATTTT,CASSLSGDADTQYF
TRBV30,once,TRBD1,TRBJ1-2,TGTGCCTGGGCGACAGGGGACTATGGCTACACCTTC,CAWATGDYGYTF
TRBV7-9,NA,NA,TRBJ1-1,TGTGCCAGCAGCCATCTTAAGGGGGGGGGAGAAGCTTTCTTT,CASSHLKGGGEAFF
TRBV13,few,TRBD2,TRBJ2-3,TGTGCCAGCAGCCCAGCGACTAGCGGGGGCCTCAGCACAGATACGCAGTATTTT,CASSPATSGGLSTDTQYF
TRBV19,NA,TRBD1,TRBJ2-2,TGTGCCAGTAGCCGGCAGGGGGCGGGCGGGGAGCTGTTTTTT,CASSRQGAGGELFF
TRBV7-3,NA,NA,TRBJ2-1,TGTGCCAGCAGCGGGGGGAGCTACAATGAGCAGTTCTTC,CASSGGSYNEQFF